The present T cell receptor (beta chain) was sequenced within a study of OX40 agonist ivuxolimab in advanced cancers. Study-wide context: Each dose-escalation patient presented with hepatocellular carcinoma, melanoma, renal cell or head and neck cancer.

TCRdb keeps only in-frame clones here, not all; method: immunoSEQ multiplex PCR. The table lists approximately 86,000 clones, roughly 92% of them singletons, with roughly 1.1% in the top ten. The CDR3 has 13 residues. Germline V lookup: CDR1 MGHRA, CDR2 YSYEKL. The V and J ends lost 0 bases and 4 bases respectively, with 7 bases between them. This TCR derives from an adult with an advanced solid tumor such as melanoma, head and neck, liver or kidney cancer. The sample was CD4+ or CD8+ T cells sorted from blood, taken in a trial of the OX40 agonist ivuxolimab. J is TRBJ2-7 and V is TRBV4-1; no definite D call. Here the CDR3 reads CASSQEISYEQYF. DNA of the CDR3: TGCGCCAGCAGCCAAGAAATATCGTACGAGCAGTACTTC.